These 3 T cell receptor beta chains were sequenced from one sample in a study of cytomegalovirus exposure and HLA in healthy donors. The protocol was immunoSEQ multiplex PCR, while the TCRdb copy is restricted to in-frame clones and leaves out a portion. The sample includes tens of thousands of clones, roughly nine tenths of them seen just once. Sample: PBMCs. Source of these receptors: a man in his late teens or twenties in good health and CMV-seronegative.

The chain carries TRBV14 and TRBJ1-2; 11 bases line up with TRBD1. CDR1 is SGHDN and CDR2 is FVKESK in the germline V gene. The CDR3 has 14 amino acids. V lost 1 base, J lost 8 bases, and 3 bases stayed unmatched. The CDR3 DNA reads as TGTGCCAGCAGCCAAGGGACAGGGGGCGACGGCTACACCTTC. Amino acid sequence: CASSQGTGGDGYTF.

The V and J genes are TRBV4-1 and TRBJ2-7, with D tentatively TRBD2 (5 bases). The CDR3 has 13 residues. From germline, CDR1 is MGHRA and CDR2 YSYEKL. V dropped 8 bases and J dropped 3 bases, with 14 bases sitting between them. The CDR3 bases are TGCGCCAGCCCGGACGGGGATTTCTACGAGCAGTACTTC. It encodes CASPDGDFYEQYF.

The chain carries TRBV6-5 and TRBJ2-7, with TRBD1 identical over 7 bases. Per germline, CDR1 MNHEY and CDR2 SVGAGI. The CDR3 is 15 residues long. With V trimmed by 5 bases and J by 0 bases, 7 bases remained unmatched. CDR3 DNA sequence: TGTGCCAGCAGTCCCGGGACAGTGAGCTCCTACGAGCAGTACTTC. It encodes CASSPGTVSSYEQYF.